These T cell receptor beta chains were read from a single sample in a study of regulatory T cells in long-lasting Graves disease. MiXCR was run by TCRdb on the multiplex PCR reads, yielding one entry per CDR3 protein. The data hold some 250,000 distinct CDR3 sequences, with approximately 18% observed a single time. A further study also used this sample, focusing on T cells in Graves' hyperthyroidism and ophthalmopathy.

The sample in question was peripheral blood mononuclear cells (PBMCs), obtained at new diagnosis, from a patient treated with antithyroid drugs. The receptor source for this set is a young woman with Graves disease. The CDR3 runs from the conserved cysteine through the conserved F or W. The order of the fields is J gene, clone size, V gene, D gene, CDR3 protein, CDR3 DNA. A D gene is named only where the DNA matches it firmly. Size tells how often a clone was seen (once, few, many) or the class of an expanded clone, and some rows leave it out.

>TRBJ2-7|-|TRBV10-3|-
CATRTSSYEQYF
TGTGCCACGCGGACATCTAGCTACGAGCAGTACTTC
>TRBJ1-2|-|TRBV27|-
CASRLRDGYGYTF
TGTGCCAGCAGGCTACGGGACGGCTATGGCTACACCTTC
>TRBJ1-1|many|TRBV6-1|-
CASSEAGGTLNTEAFF
TGTGCCAGCAGTGAAGCAGGGGGTACATTGAACACTGAAGCTTTCTTT
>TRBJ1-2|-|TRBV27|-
CASRADTSYSGYTF
TGTGCCAGCAGGGCGGACACCTCGTATTCTGGCTACACCTTC
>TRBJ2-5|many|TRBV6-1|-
CASSAEETQYF
TGTGCCAGCAGTGCCGAGGAGACCCAGTACTTC
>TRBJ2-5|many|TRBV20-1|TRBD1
CSARPGQGSWGTQYF
TGCAGTGCTAGACCTGGACAGGGGTCATGGGGGACCCAGTACTTC
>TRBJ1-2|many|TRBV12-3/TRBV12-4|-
CASSLGERYSGYTF
TGTGCCAGCAGTTTGGGGGAACGTTATTCAGGCTACACCTTC
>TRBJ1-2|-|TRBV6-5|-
CAGSYSMRGDGYTF
TGTGCCGGCAGTTACTCTATGAGGGGGGATGGCTACACCTTC
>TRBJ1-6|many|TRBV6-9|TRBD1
CASSSDRDSPLHF
TGTGCCAGCAGTTCCGACAGGGATTCACCCCTCCACTTT
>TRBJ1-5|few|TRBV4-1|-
CASSPGITSNQPQHF
TGCGCCAGCAGCCCAGGAATAACTAGCAATCAGCCCCAGCATTTT
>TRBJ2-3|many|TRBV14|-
CASSQDLVRTDTQYF
TGTGCCAGCAGCCAAGACTTAGTCCGCACAGATACGCAGTATTTT
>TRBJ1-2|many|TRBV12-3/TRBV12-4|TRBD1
CASSFDRGYRYTF
TGTGCCAGCAGTTTTGACAGGGGGTATCGCTACACCTTC
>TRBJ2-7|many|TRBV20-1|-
CSARSPRVESYEQYF
TGCAGTGCTAGATCCCCCCGGGTAGAATCCTACGAGCAGTACTTC
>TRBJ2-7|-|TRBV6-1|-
CASSEGSGNEQYF
TGTGCCAGCAGTGAAGGGTCGGGGAACGAGCAGTACTTC
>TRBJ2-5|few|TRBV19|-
CASSIGGQETQYF
TGTGCCAGTAGTATAGGGGGACAAGAGACCCAGTACTTC
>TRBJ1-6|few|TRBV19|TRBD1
CASTSRQGPTAGRSPLHF
TGTGCCAGTACCAGCCGACAGGGGCCGACCGCTGGACGTTCACCCCTCCACTTT
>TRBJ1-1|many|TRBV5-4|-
CASSLRGNTEAFF
TGTGCCAGCAGCTTGAGGGGGAACACTGAAGCTTTCTTT
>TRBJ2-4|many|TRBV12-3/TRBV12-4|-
CASTQTRIENIQYF
TGTGCCAGCACCCAGACTAGAATCGAAAACATTCAGTACTTC
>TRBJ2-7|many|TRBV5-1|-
CASMLGSSSYEQYF
TGCGCCAGCATGTTAGGATCCAGCTCCTACGAGCAGTACTTC
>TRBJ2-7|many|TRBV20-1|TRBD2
CSASRGVDEQYF
TGCAGTGCCTCCCGGGGGGTGGACGAGCAGTACTTC
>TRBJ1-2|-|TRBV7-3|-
CASSLTLAGAGGNEPTF
TGTGCCAGCAGCTTAACGTTAGCGGGGGCGGGGGGAAATGAACCCACCTTC
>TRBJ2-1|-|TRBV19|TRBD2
CASSLPLAGKISYNEQFF
TGTGCCAGTAGTTTACCACTAGCGGGGAAAATTTCCTACAATGAGCAGTTCTTC
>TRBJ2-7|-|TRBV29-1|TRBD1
CSVNDRGTYEQYF
TGCAGCGTAAATGACAGGGGGACCTACGAGCAGTACTTC
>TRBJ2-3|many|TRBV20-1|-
CSARVSAAPADTQYF
TGCAGTGCTAGGGTCTCAGCGGCCCCCGCGGATACGCAGTATTTT
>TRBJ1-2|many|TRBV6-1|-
CASPAAGYGYTF
TGTGCCAGCCCGGCCGCCGGCTATGGCTACACCTTC
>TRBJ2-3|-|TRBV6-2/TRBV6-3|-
CASSFSRGSADTQYF
TGTGCCAGCAGTTTCTCTCGGGGGTCCGCAGATACGCAGTATTTT
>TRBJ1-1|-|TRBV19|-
CASGASRNTEAFF
TGTGCCAGTGGTGCCTCCAGGAACACTGAAGCTTTCTTT